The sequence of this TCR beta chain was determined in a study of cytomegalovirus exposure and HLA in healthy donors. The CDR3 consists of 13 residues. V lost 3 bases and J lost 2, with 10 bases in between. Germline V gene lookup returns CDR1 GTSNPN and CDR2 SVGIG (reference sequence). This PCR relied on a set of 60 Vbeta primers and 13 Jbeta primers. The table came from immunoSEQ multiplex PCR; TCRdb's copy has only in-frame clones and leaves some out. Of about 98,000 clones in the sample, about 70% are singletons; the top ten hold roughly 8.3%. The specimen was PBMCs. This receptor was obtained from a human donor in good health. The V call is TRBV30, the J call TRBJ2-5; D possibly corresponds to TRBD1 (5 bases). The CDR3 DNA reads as TGTGCCTGGAGCAAGGGGCAGCAAGAGACCCAGTACTTC. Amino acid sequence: CAWSKGQQETQYF.